A single sample gave rise to the 15 T cell receptor beta chains below, sequenced in a study of T-cell reconstitution after alpha-beta-depleted transplantation in children. Unique molecular identifiers were used in preparing the TCRbeta library. A single record per CDR3 protein comes from TCRdb applying MiXCR to the PCR reads. The sample has some 490,000 distinct CDR3 sequences; 9.5% to 15% are singletons. The specimen comprised PBMCs from the stem cell graft donor, sampled from the stem cell graft. The receptors derive from a human donor who donated a stem cell graft to a child with combined immunodeficiency.

This clonotype has more than one count but fewer than ten. The rearrangement joins TRBV7-3 to TRBJ2-6; D gene ambiguous. The V gene lost 1 base and the J gene lost 0 bases, with 13 bases spanning the gap. Germline CDR1 reads SGHTA; CDR2 reads FQGTGA. There are 18 residues in the CDR3. CDR3 sequence: CASSLRDIGSSGANVLTF. In nucleotides, the CDR3 is TGTGCCAGCAGCTTAAGAGATATCGGCAGCTCTGGGGCCAACGTCCTGACTTTC.

This clonotype has only a few counts. J is TRBJ1-1 and V is TRBV7-9; TRBD1 matches 7 bases. The germline V gene encodes CDR1 SEHNR and CDR2 FQNEAQ (reference sequence). There are 14 residues in the CDR3. Trimming at V came to 6 bases and at J to 6 bases, leaving 10 bases not matched to a gene. CDR3 DNA: TGTGCCAGCAGGTCCACAGGGGAGGTCGCTGAAGCTTTCTTT. Translation: CASRSTGEVAEAFF.

The CDR3 spells CASQRDRPYEQYF. Here the CDR3 DNA reads TGTGCCAGTCAGAGGGACAGACCCTACGAGCAGTACTTC. This chain links TRBV7-9 with TRBJ2-7; TRBD1 aligns across 7 bases. Trimming at V came to 9 bases and at J to 2 bases, leaving 7 bases not matched to a gene. CDR1 and CDR2 (germline): SEHNR, FQNEAQ (reference sequence). This CDR3 region has 13 residues.

At least ten counts were recorded for this clonotype. V is TRBV4-3 and J is TRBJ1-1; 7 bases align to TRBD1. Germline CDR1 and CDR2: LGHNA and YSLEER. The CDR3 runs to 15 residues. Losses at the gene ends were 3 bases for V and 3 bases for J; bases not matched to a gene: 7. CDR3 in DNA: TGCGCCAGCAGCCAGACAGGGATGGCCTACACTGAAGCTTTCTTT. Translated, it gives CASSQTGMAYTEAFF.

This clonotype has only a few counts. The chain carries TRBV7-3 and TRBJ2-1; 9 nucleotides align to TRBD2. Germline V lookup: CDR1 SGHTA, CDR2 FQGTGA. This CDR3 is 14 amino acids long. J gave up 6 bases and V 6 bases, and 6 bases lay outside the gene matches. CDR3 region: CASSSAGGVNEQFF. The DNA of the CDR3 is TGTGCCAGCAGTTCGGCGGGAGGGGTCAATGAGCAGTTCTTC.

This clonotype showed up many times. The chain combines TRBV6-2 or TRBV6-3 with TRBJ1-5; 7 positions agree with TRBD1. The junction had 11 bases not matched to a gene; V was cut back by 5 bases and J by 7 bases. CDR3 size: 15 residues. Germline lookup yields CDR1 MNHEY and CDR2 SVGEGT. CDR3 DNA: TGTGCCAGCAGTCCGAACAGGGGAATGAGGCAGCCCCAGCATTTT. Protein: CASSPNRGMRQPQHF.

This sequence joins TRBV4-3 and TRBJ1-2; TRBD1 aligns across 9 bases. CDR3 length equals 17 residues. Germline V gene sequence: CDR1 LGHNA, CDR2 YSLEER. The J segment lost 4 bases and the V segment lost 0 bases, leaving 9 bases of the junction unmatched. CDR3 DNA sequence: TGCGCCAGCAGCCAAGATCGATTGGGGACAGGGAGCTATGGCTACACCTTC. Residues: CASSQDRLGTGSYGYTF.

This clonotype was seen many times. This sequence joins TRBV20-1 and TRBJ2-7; 10 bases match TRBD1. Unmatched junction bases numbered 3, after V lost 0 bases and J lost 1 base. This CDR3 contains 15 residues. Germline V lookup: CDR1 DFQATT, CDR2 SNEGSKA (reference sequence). In DNA, the CDR3 is TGCAGTGCTAGAGATTGGGACAGGGGATCCTACGAGCAGTACTTC. Translating gives CSARDWDRGSYEQYF.

This clonotype was detected only a few times. The chain employs TRBV28 and TRBJ2-1; possibly TRBD1 for D (6 bases). In germline, CDR1 is MDHEN, CDR2 SYDVKM. This CDR3 comprises 15 residues. Trimming stripped 8 bases from V and 3 bases from J, with 17 bases between. CDR3 coding DNA: TGTGCCAGCTCCGACAGGTTCAGGGTCTACAATGAGCAGTTCTTC. It encodes CASSDRFRVYNEQFF.

This clonotype was detected a few times. At one of its ends the junction is not consistent with the germline gene, which may arise from a read error. The chain carries TRBV24-1 and TRBJ2-1; 10 nucleotides match TRBD1. Germline CDR1 reads KGHDR; CDR2 reads SFDVKD. The CDR3 is 16 amino acids. CDR3 sequence: CATSDDPTGGYDEQFF. DNA of the CDR3: TGTGCCACCAGTGATGATCCGACAGGGGGCTACGATGAGCAGTTCTTC.

There are a few counts of this clonotype. The chain carries TRBV20-1 and TRBJ1-3; D gene uncertain. Germline V gene data show CDR1 as DFQATT and CDR2 as SNEGSKA (reference sequence). V was shortened by 5 bases and J by 0 bases, with 8 bases between the two germline ends. This CDR3 has 13 residues. For the CDR3, the DNA is TGCAGTGCTCGAGCGGACTCTGGAAACACCATATATTTT. Translating gives CSARADSGNTIYF.

This clonotype was picked up many times. This chain links TRBV12-3 or TRBV12-4 with TRBJ2-1; TRBD2 agrees at 9 bases. Germline trimming cut 7 bases from V and 5 bases from J; bases unmatched to any gene: 3. The CDR3 runs 13 residues. The CDR3 coding sequence is TGTGCCAGCAAGGCTAGCGGGAACAATGAGCAGTTCTTC. Its translation is CASKASGNNEQFF.

This clonotype has more than one count but fewer than ten. The chain has TRBV20-1 and TRBJ2-5; D is perhaps TRBD1 (6 bases). From germline, CDR1 is DFQATT and CDR2 SNEGSKA (reference sequence). The CDR3 has 14 amino acids. The V and J ends lost 0 bases and 0 bases respectively, with 8 bases between them. CDR3 DNA sequence: TGCAGTGCTAGAGAATGGACAGACCAAGAGACCCAGTACTTC. Protein sequence: CSAREWTDQETQYF.

This clonotype showed up many times. The chain couples TRBV20-1 to TRBJ2-1, with 10 bases identical to TRBD1. The V gene end was trimmed by 1 base and the J gene end by 6 bases; junction bases not matched to a gene: 6. The CDR3 has 15 amino acids. Germline-derived CDR1 and CDR2 are DFQATT and SNEGSKA (reference sequence). CDR3 residues: CSARGGTGDLNEQFF. The CDR3 DNA is TGCAGTGCTAGAGGGGGGACAGGGGATCTCAATGAGCAGTTCTTC.

This clonotype has ten or more counts. The chain couples TRBV5-1 to TRBJ2-1; TRBD1 matches at 7 bases. Trimming removed 4 bases from V and 10 bases from J; junction bases left unmatched: 14. The CDR3 consists of 15 residues. The V gene's germline CDR1 is SGHRS and CDR2 YFSETQ. CDR3 coding DNA: TGCGCCAGCAGCATTCGACAGGGCCCCCAATTCGAGCAGTTCTTC. This gives the protein CASSIRQGPQFEQFF.